Detailed here is one TCR beta chain. The method was immunoSEQ multiplex PCR; TCRdb's version includes in-frame clones alone and lacks a portion of them. The table lists 250,000 or so clones, 90% of them singletons. The data are from a study of blood T cell repertoires in COVID-19. In Seattle, patients joined the study during active infection and were tracked longitudinally. This CDR3 contains 14 residues. V was clipped by 6 bases and J by 8 bases; unmatched bases: 5. The germline V gene has CDR1 ENHRY and CDR2 SYGVKD. The TCR was taken from a woman aged 55-70 years with COVID-19, enrolled during active disease. Sequenced input: peripheral blood. The V gene is TRBV10-3, the J gene TRBJ2-5, with TRBD2 matching 14 bases. The CDR3 sequence: CAIRAGTSGGTQYF. CDR3 nucleotides: TGTGCCATCAGAGCCGGGACTAGCGGGGGAACCCAGTACTTC.